The present T cell receptor beta chain was sequenced within a study of T cell changes during pregnancy in multiple sclerosis. The germline CDR1 and CDR2 sequences are SGDLS and YYNGEE. After removal of 6 bases from V and 7 bases from J, the junction contained 9 bases not matched to a gene. This CDR3 is built from 16 residues. The table came from immunoSEQ multiplex PCR; TCRdb's copy has only in-frame clones and leaves some out. The repertoire includes 85,000 to 100,000 clones, around 92% of them detected once, and around 2.5% sits in the top ten. J is TRBJ2-1 and V is TRBV9; 14 nucleotides align to TRBD2. The sequence was collected from a female donor with multiple sclerosis, enrolled in a pregnancy study. This specimen consisted of peripheral blood, obtained in the first trimester of pregnancy. The CDR3 protein is CASNLEGLAGVNEQFF. CDR3 in DNA: TGTGCCAGCAACCTAGAGGGACTAGCGGGAGTTAATGAGCAGTTCTTC.